The 2 T cell receptor beta chains below all came from one sample that was sequenced in a study of T cells in localized non-small cell lung cancer. Clones were read by immunoSEQ multiplex PCR, and TCRdb kept only the in-frame ones, dropping some. The sample carries around 36,000 clones, 80% to 85% recorded once. Source: peripheral blood mononuclear cells, taken before any cancer treatment. Every receptor here comes from a male donor older than 55 with stage II lung adenocarcinoma.

The V call is TRBV4-3, the J call TRBJ1-4; D unresolved. CDR1 is LGHNA and CDR2 is YSLEER in the germline V gene. V lost 2 bases and J lost 0, with 13 bases in between. This CDR3 contains 17 residues. The CDR3 loop reads CASSQSPVGATNEKLFF. Here the CDR3 DNA reads TGCGCCAGCAGCCAATCTCCGGTCGGGGCAACTAATGAAAAACTGTTTTTT.

The V and J genes are TRBV6-1 and TRBJ2-3; 11 bases are a match to TRBD2. CDR3 length: 15 residues. The V gene's germline CDR1 is MNHNS and CDR2 SASEGT. The V and J ends lost 1 base and 4 bases, in that order; junction bases with no gene match: 1. This CDR3 is CASSEGTSGPDTQYF. For the CDR3, the DNA is TGTGCCAGCAGTGAAGGGACTAGCGGGCCAGATACGCAGTATTTT.